A selection of T cell receptor beta chains follows, all from one sample in a study of OX40 agonist ivuxolimab in advanced cancers. TCRdb's table, derived via immunoSEQ multiplex PCR, lists solely in-frame clones and lacks some. This repertoire shows about 97,000 clones, approximately 87% found once; its top ten account for roughly 5.5%. Sample: CD4+ or CD8+ T cells sorted from blood, taken in a trial of the OX40 agonist ivuxolimab. These receptors were collected from an adult with an advanced solid tumor such as melanoma, head and neck, liver or kidney cancer. Each CDR3 is given with its conserved first and last residue. The D gene is left open where the match is weak. Size is stated for part of the rows, as once, few or many counts, or as a class when the clone is expanded.

D: .
size: .
length: 13
V: TRBV21-1
J: TRBJ2-1
DNA: TGTGCCAGCAGCAAAAAAGGGCGGTATGAGCAGTTCTTC
CDR3: CASSKKGRYEQFF

D: .
size: .
length: 13
V: TRBV6-1
J: TRBJ2-1
DNA: TGTGCCAGCAGTGAGGGAGAACGCAATGAGCAGTTCTTC
CDR3: CASSEGERNEQFF

D: TRBD1
size: .
length: 13
V: TRBV7-2
J: TRBJ1-2
DNA: TGTGCCAGCAGCTTAGTAACAGGGGGCGCAAATACCTTC
CDR3: CASSLVTGGANTF

D: TRBD1
size: .
length: 16
V: TRBV5-6
J: TRBJ1-1
DNA: TGTGCCAGCAGCTTGGGACAGGGCTATTGGATCACTGAAGCTTTCTTT
CDR3: CASSLGQGYWITEAFF

D: TRBD2
size: .
length: 17
V: TRBV7-2
J: TRBJ2-5
DNA: TGTGCCAGCAGCCAGGGGGCTAGCGGGGGTGCTCAAGAGACCCAGTACTTC
CDR3: CASSQGASGGAQETQYF

D: .
size: .
length: 16
V: TRBV5-4
J: TRBJ1-1
DNA: TGTGCCAGCAGCTTGGCCATTCAAGGTAGGGGCTTTGAAGCTTTCTTT
CDR3: CASSLAIQGRGFEAFF

D: TRBD2
size: .
length: 14
V: TRBV14
J: TRBJ2-3
DNA: TGTGCCAGCAGCCGTATAGCGGGGGCAGATACGCAGTATTTT
CDR3: CASSRIAGADTQYF

D: TRBD1
size: .
length: 14
V: TRBV6-6
J: TRBJ2-7
DNA: TGTGCCAGCAGACCGGGACAGGGGGCTTTCGAGCAGTACTTC
CDR3: CASRPGQGAFEQYF

D: .
size: .
length: 14
V: TRBV2
J: TRBJ1-1
DNA: TGTGCCAGCAGTGGGACAGCCGGTGACACTGAAGCTTTCTTT
CDR3: CASSGTAGDTEAFF

D: .
size: .
length: 13
V: TRBV30
J: TRBJ2-7
DNA: TGTGCCTGGGGGGCCGTGGCAGGGAACGAGCAGTACTTC
CDR3: CAWGAVAGNEQYF

D: .
size: .
length: 16
V: TRBV6-5
J: TRBJ1-6
DNA: TGTGCCAGCAGTTACTCCCGAGTCCAGCACCTTTCACCCCTCCACTTT
CDR3: CASSYSRVQHLSPLHF

D: .
size: few
length: 14
V: TRBV27
J: TRBJ2-7
DNA: TGTGCCAGCAGTTTAGCGGGGGCCTCCTACGAGCAGTACTTC
CDR3: CASSLAGASYEQYF

D: .
size: .
length: 14
V: TRBV19
J: TRBJ2-7
DNA: TGTGCCAGTAGTAGGCAGGTCCTCTCGTACGAGCAGTACTTC
CDR3: CASSRQVLSYEQYF

D: TRBD1
size: .
length: 11
V: TRBV5-4
J: TRBJ2-5
DNA: TGTGCCAGCAGCTCAGGGGGGACCCAGTACTTC
CDR3: CASSSGGTQYF

D: .
size: .
length: 14
V: TRBV7-9
J: TRBJ1-1
DNA: TGTGCCAGCAGCCGAGGGGAGGGGGGCGCTGAAGCTTTCTTT
CDR3: CASSRGEGGAEAFF

D: TRBD2
size: .
length: 17
V: TRBV7-9
J: TRBJ2-2
DNA: TGTGCCAGCAGCCTTCGGACTAGCGGGGGTTTTGTCGGGGAGCTGTTTTTT
CDR3: CASSLRTSGGFVGELFF

D: .
size: .
length: 14
V: TRBV5-1
J: TRBJ2-2
DNA: TGCGCCAGCAGCTTGGTCTCGGGGACCGGGGAGCTGTTTTTT
CDR3: CASSLVSGTGELFF

D: .
size: .
length: 13
V: TRBV30
J: TRBJ2-5
DNA: TGTGCCTGGAAAGGCACGGACCAAGAGACCCAGTACTTC
CDR3: CAWKGTDQETQYF

D: .
size: .
length: 13
V: TRBV13
J: TRBJ2-5
DNA: TGTGCCAGCAGCTTATTGGGCCAAGAGACCCAGTACTTC
CDR3: CASSLLGQETQYF

D: TRBD1
size: .
length: 14
V: TRBV5-6
J: TRBJ2-3
DNA: TGTGCCAGCAGCTCAAAGACAGGGGCGGATACGCAGTATTTT
CDR3: CASSSKTGADTQYF

D: .
size: .
length: 15
V: TRBV5-8
J: TRBJ2-1
DNA: TGTGCCAGCAGCCCCCTGGGGCTCTCGGGGGATGAGCAGTTCTTC
CDR3: CASSPLGLSGDEQFF

D: .
size: .
length: 16
V: TRBV11-2
J: TRBJ1-6
DNA: TGTGCCAGCACCCCCAGGTCGGGAGAAAGGAATTCACCCCTCCACTTT
CDR3: CASTPRSGERNSPLHF